The rows below give T cell receptor beta chains drawn from one sample of a study of cytomegalovirus exposure and HLA in healthy donors. Sequencing was performed with immunoSEQ multiplex PCR; in TCRdb, only in-frame clones are kept and a portion is missing. This table has fewer than 90,000 clones, 78% appearing once. Sequencing was performed on PBMCs. These receptors were obtained from a male donor in good health and CMV-seropositive. CDR3s include the opening cysteine and the closing phenylalanine or tryptophan. D genes are given only for firm matches. Some rows mark clone size as missing; the rest say once, few, many or name a class of expanded clone.

d_gene | abundance | j_gene | v_gene | CDR3nt | CDR3aa
TRBD2 | . | TRBJ2-3 | TRBV4-1 | TGCGCCAGCAGCCAAGATCCGCCCGGGAGGGCGACAGATACGCAGTATTTT | CASSQDPPGRATDTQYF
TRBD2 | . | TRBJ2-3 | TRBV6-4 | TGTGCCAGCAGTGACTTGGCTAGCGGGGATACAGATACGCAGTATTTT | CASSDLASGDTDTQYF
TRBD2 | . | TRBJ2-3 | TRBV5-1 | TGCGCCAGCAGCCGCGCCCAAGCGGGACTAACTAGCACAGATACGCAGTATTTT | CASSRAQAGLTSTDTQYF
TRBD1 | . | TRBJ2-2 | TRBV6-4 | TGTGCCAGCAGTTGGGACAGCACCGGGGAGCTGTTTTTT | CASSWDSTGELFF
. | . | TRBJ2-1 | TRBV13 | TGTGCCAGCAGCTTCCCGAGGGTGTACAATGAGCAGTTCTTC | CASSFPRVYNEQFF
TRBD2 | once | TRBJ2-1 | TRBV9 | TGTGCCAGCAGCGCCGGACTAGCGACGCTAAATGAGCAGTTCTTC | CASSAGLATLNEQFF
TRBD2 | . | TRBJ2-1 | TRBV9 | TGTGCCAGCAGCGTAGCTAGCGGGAGTCCCGATGAGCAGTTCTTC | CASSVASGSPDEQFF
. | . | TRBJ2-2 | TRBV27 | TGTGCCAGCAGTTTACGGTTGTCCGGGGAGCTGTTTTTT | CASSLRLSGELFF
TRBD2 | . | TRBJ2-2 | TRBV27 | TGTGCCAGCAGTACGCTAGCGGTAAAACACACCGGGGAGCTGTTTTTT | CASSTLAVKHTGELFF
TRBD1 | once | TRBJ2-7 | TRBV15 | TGTGCCACCAGCAGAGCGGGGACAGGGGCCTCCTACGAGCAGTACTTC | CATSRAGTGASYEQYF
TRBD1 | . | TRBJ1-4 | TRBV6-1 | TGTGCCAGCAACCGACCGGGACAGGGTGTGAAACTGTTTTTT | CASNRPGQGVKLFF
TRBD2 | . | TRBJ2-1 | TRBV6-5 | TGTGCCAGCAGTACCAGCGGACTAGGGAATGAGCAGTTCTTC | CASSTSGLGNEQFF
. | . | TRBJ2-5 | TRBV7-9 | TGTGCCAGCAGCCAAACTACGTACCAAGAGACCCAGTACTTC | CASSQTTYQETQYF
TRBD2 | . | TRBJ2-1 | TRBV6-4 | TGTGCCAGCAGGCCCTCGGCGGGAGATTACAATGAGCAGTTCTTC | CASRPSAGDYNEQFF
. | . | TRBJ2-5 | TRBV6-5 | TGTGCCAGCAGTCCCACAGGGAACGGGGAGACCCAGTACTTC | CASSPTGNGETQYF
. | . | TRBJ2-5 | TRBV5-1 | TGCGCCAGCAAAATTAGAAGTCTCAGGGGCCAAGAGACCCAGTACTTC | CASKIRSLRGQETQYF
. | few | TRBJ2-4 | TRBV18 | TGTGCCAGCTCACCACAGTGGCCCAGGGAAGGAAACATTCAGTACTTC | CASSPQWPREGNIQYF
. | . | TRBJ2-3 | TRBV7-9 | TGTGCCAGCAGCTTAGACAGGGTAACAGATACGCAGTATTTT | CASSLDRVTDTQYF
TRBD1 | . | TRBJ1-5 | TRBV16 | TGTGCCAGCAGCCCAAATCTTGACAGGGAACGGAATCAGCCCCAGCATTTT | CASSPNLDRERNQPQHF
TRBD2 | . | TRBJ2-1 | TRBV5-1 | TGCGCCAGCAGCCCGGGACTAGCGGGGGGTTTGGTTGAGCAGTTCTTC | CASSPGLAGGLVEQFF
. | . | TRBJ2-3 | TRBV7-3 | TGTGCCAGCAGCTTAAGGCCCACATTAAGCACAGATACGCAGTATTTT | CASSLRPTLSTDTQYF
. | . | TRBJ1-1 | TRBV7-9 | TGTGCCAGCAGCTTCGCTGAAGCTTTCTTT | CASSFAEAFF
TRBD1 | few | TRBJ1-1 | TRBV10-2 | TGCGCCAGCAGACCGGGACAGGGACAAGCTTTCTTT | CASRPGQGQAFF
. | . | TRBJ2-1 | TRBV5-4 | TGTGCCAGCAGCTTTTGGGGAGGTGAGCAGTTCTTC | CASSFWGGEQFF
TRBD2 | . | TRBJ2-5 | TRBV5-5 | TGTGCCAGCAGCCCTAGCGGGAGGGGAAGGGAGACCCAGTACTTC | CASSPSGRGRETQYF
TRBD1 | . | TRBJ2-4 | TRBV14 | TGTGCCAGCAGCCGGTCCGGGACAGCCGAAAACATTCAGTACTTC | CASSRSGTAENIQYF
. | . | TRBJ2-7 | TRBV5-6 | TGTGCCAGCAGCTTGGCCGCGGGGACTGGATACTACGAGCAGTACTTC | CASSLAAGTGYYEQYF
TRBD1 | . | TRBJ1-2 | TRBV2 | TGTGCCAGCAGGCGCGGGGCTCAGGGGGGAGCTAACTATGGCTACACCTTC | CASRRGAQGGANYGYTF
TRBD1 | once | TRBJ1-4 | TRBV10-3 | TGTGCCATCAGCCCGACAGGGCCGTCGGAAAAACTGTTTTTT | CAISPTGPSEKLFF
TRBD2 | . | TRBJ2-2 | TRBV7-2 | TGTGCCAGCAGCTTATTCTCTAGGGCGGGAGTAAAAACCGGGGAGCTGTTTTTT | CASSLFSRAGVKTGELFF
. | few | TRBJ1-2 | TRBV7-9 | TGTGCCAGCAGCATAGACAGCCTCTATGGCTACACCTTC | CASSIDSLYGYTF
. | once | TRBJ2-2 | TRBV25-1 | TGTGCCAGCAGTGAGGGGGGATACACCGGGGAGCTGTTTTTT | CASSEGGYTGELFF
. | . | TRBJ2-3 | TRBV21-1 | TGTGCCAGCAGCATAGGACTGAACACAGATACGCAGTATTTT | CASSIGLNTDTQYF
TRBD2 | few | TRBJ2-1 | TRBV2 | TGTGCCAGCAAGGGACTAGCGGATGAGCAGTTCTTC | CASKGLADEQFF
TRBD2 | . | TRBJ2-7 | TRBV6-7 | TGTGCCAGCAGTTACTCGCGGGGGGACTGCGGGTCCTACGAGCAGTACTTC | CASSYSRGDCGSYEQYF
. | many | TRBJ2-6 | TRBV7-6 | TGTGCCAGCAGCTCGATATTTCAGTCTGGGGCCAACGTCCTGACTTTC | CASSSIFQSGANVLTF
TRBD2 | few | TRBJ2-1 | TRBV15 | TGTGCCACCAGCAGATCGGCTAGCGGGAGCTATGAGCAGTTCTTC | CATSRSASGSYEQFF
TRBD1 | . | TRBJ1-2 | TRBV2 | TGTGCCAGTCTAGGACAGGGAAACTATGGCTACACCTTC | CASLGQGNYGYTF
. | . | TRBJ1-2 | TRBV19 | TGTGCCAGTAGTATAGATTTGGGCATCAACTATGGCTACACCTTC | CASSIDLGINYGYTF
TRBD1 | . | TRBJ1-2 | TRBV9 | TGTGCCAGCAGCCCAGGACAGGGGGTGAACTATGGCTACACCTTC | CASSPGQGVNYGYTF